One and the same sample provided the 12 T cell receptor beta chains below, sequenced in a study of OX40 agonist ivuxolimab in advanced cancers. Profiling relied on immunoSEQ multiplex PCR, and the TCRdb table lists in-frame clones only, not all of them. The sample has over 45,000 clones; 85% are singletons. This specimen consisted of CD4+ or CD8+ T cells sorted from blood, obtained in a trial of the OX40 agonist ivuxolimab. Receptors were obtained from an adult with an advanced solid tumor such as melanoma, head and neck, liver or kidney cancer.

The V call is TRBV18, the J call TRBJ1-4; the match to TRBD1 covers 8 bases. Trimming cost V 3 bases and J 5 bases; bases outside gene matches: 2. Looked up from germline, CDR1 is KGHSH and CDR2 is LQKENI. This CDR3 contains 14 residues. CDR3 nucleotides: TGTGCCAGCTCACCTCGACAGGGGAATGAAAAACTGTTTTTT. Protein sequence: CASSPRQGNEKLFF.

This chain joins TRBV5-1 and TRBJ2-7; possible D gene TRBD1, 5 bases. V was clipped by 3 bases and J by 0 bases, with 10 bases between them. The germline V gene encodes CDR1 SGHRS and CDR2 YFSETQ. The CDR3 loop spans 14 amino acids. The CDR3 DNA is TGCGCCAGCAGCTCGGACAAGAGCTCCTACGAGCAGTACTTC. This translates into CASSSDKSSYEQYF.

The CDR3 spells CASSSGGLAAQETQYF. The CDR3 DNA reads TGTGCCAGCAGCTCTGGGGGCCTAGCGGCTCAAGAGACCCAGTACTTC. The V and J genes are TRBV5-4 and TRBJ2-5, with a possible D match to TRBD2 (7 bases). V shed 3 bases and J shed 2 bases, with 17 bases lying between them. The V gene's germline CDR1 is SGHNT and CDR2 YYREEE (reference sequence). This CDR3 has 16 amino acids.

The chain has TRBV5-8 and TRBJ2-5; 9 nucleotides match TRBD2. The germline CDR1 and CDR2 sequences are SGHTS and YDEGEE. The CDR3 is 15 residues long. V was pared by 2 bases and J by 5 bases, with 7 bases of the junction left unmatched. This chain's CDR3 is CASSLGGRAWETQYF. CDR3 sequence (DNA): TGTGCCAGCAGCTTAGGCGGGAGGGCCTGGGAGACCCAGTACTTC. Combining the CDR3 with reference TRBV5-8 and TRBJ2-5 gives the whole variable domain EAGVTQSPTHLIKTRGQQATLRCSPISGHTSVYWYQQALGLGLQFLLWYDEGEERNRGNFPPRFSGRQFPNYSSELNVNALELEDSALYLCASSLGGRAWETQYFGPGTRLLVL.

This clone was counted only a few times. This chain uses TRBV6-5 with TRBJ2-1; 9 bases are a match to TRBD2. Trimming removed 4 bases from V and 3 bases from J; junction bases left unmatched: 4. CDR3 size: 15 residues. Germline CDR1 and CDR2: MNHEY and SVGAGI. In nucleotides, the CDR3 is TGTGCCAGCAGTTCTCTAGCGGGACTCTACAATGAGCAGTTCTTC. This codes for CASSSLAGLYNEQFF.

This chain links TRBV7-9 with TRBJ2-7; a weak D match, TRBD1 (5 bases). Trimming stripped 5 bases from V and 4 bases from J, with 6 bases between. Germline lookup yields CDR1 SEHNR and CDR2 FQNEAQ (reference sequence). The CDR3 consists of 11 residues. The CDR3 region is CASSPGYEQYF. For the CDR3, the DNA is TGTGCCAGCAGCCCAGGGTACGAGCAGTACTTC.

Here the CDR3 DNA reads TGTGCCAGCAGTCGCGGCCCGTGGAATGAGCAGTTCTTC. It specifies CASSRGPWNEQFF. This chain connects TRBV2 to TRBJ2-1; D is unclear. Per the germline V gene, CDR1 is SNHLY and CDR2 is FYNNEI. V dropped 5 bases and J dropped 7 bases, with 12 bases sitting between them. The CDR3 loop spans 13 amino acids. Full variable domain (outside the CDR3, taken from reference TRBV2 and TRBJ2-1): EPEVTQTPSHQVTQMGQEVILRCVPISNHLYFYWYRQILGQKVEFLVSFYNNEISEKSEIFDDQFSVERPDGSNFTLKIRSTKLEDSAMYFCASSRGPWNEQFFGPGTRLTVL.

The DNA of the CDR3 is TGTGCCAGCAGGGAATCCGGGACAGGGGGCTTTTCACCCCTCCACTTT. This sequence encodes CASRESGTGGFSPLHF. This chain links TRBV6-1 with TRBJ1-6; 12 bases line up with TRBD1. Germline V lookup: CDR1 MNHNS, CDR2 SASEGT. V was pared by 6 bases and J by 9 bases, with 9 bases of the junction left unmatched. The CDR3 is 16 residues long.

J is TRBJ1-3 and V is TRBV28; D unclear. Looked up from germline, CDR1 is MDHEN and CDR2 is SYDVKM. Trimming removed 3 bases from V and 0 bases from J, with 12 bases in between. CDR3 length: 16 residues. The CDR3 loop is CASSLNWARSGNTIYF. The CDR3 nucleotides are TGTGCCAGCAGTTTGAACTGGGCGCGCTCTGGAAACACCATATATTTT.

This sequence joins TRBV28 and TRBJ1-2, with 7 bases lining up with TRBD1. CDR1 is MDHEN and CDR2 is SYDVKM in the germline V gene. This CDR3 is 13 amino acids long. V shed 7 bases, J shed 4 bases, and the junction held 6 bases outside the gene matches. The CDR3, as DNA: TGTGCCAGCACCATGGGACAGATCTATGGCTACACCTTC. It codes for CASTMGQIYGYTF.

Here the CDR3 reads CASSLTGGNQPQHF. The CDR3 DNA follows: TGTGCCAGCAGTCTGACAGGGGGCAATCAGCCCCAGCATTTT. This sequence joins TRBV28 and TRBJ1-5; 8 bases are a match to TRBD1. The trim removed 5 bases at V and 2 bases at J, leaving 2 bases unmatched. This CDR3 is built from 14 residues. Germline V gives CDR1 MDHEN, CDR2 SYDVKM.

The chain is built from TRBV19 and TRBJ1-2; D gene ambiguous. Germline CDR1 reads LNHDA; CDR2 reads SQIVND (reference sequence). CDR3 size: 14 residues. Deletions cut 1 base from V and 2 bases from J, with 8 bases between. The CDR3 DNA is TGTGCCAGTAGTATAGGAGCGGGGAACTATGGCTACACCTTC. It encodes CASSIGAGNYGYTF.